This T cell receptor beta chain was observed in a study of CD8 T cells in ankylosing spondylitis. Broader study findings: A motif in TCR beta, a set of about 8 highly homologous variants, appeared characteristic of ankylosing spondylitis blood. Enrichment of disease-linked clones was reportedly significant in matched ankylosing spondylitis synovial fluid.

Germline loops: CDR1 DFQATT, CDR2 SNEGSKA (reference sequence). V trimming: 6 bases; J trimming: 3 bases; junction bases outside the gene matches: 11. CDR3 length equals 14 residues. TCRdb re-analysed the 5' RACE reads in MiXCR, keeping a single row per CDR3 protein. Of about 180,000 distinct CDR3 sequences listed, 9.8% are singletons. Remarks on this clonotype: Its antigen is undetermined.

The chain has TRBV20-1 and TRBJ2-7, with 7 bases that match TRBD2. Sequencing used blood, either unsorted or a sorted T cell fraction (not recorded which). The receptor was derived from a female donor with ankylosing spondylitis or in good health (not recorded which). CDR3 DNA: TGCAGTGCGATACAGCGGGACCTCAACTACGAGCAGTACTTC. Translated, it gives CSAIQRDLNYEQYF.